These 9 T cell receptor beta chains originate from one sample sequenced in a study of T-cell reconstitution after alpha-beta-depleted transplantation in children. A library of TCRbeta sequences, prepared with unique molecular identifiers, was generated. TCRdb itself ran the PCR reads through MiXCR, one entry per CDR3 protein. This repertoire shows roughly 100,000 distinct CDR3 sequences, around 7% found once; its top ten account for roughly 15%. The sequenced sample was PBMCs, obtained before TCRalphabeta/CD19-depleted stem cell transplant. These receptors were collected from a boy aged 2 to 9 with acute lymphoblastic leukemia, due to receive a stem cell transplant.

This clonotype was observed at least ten times. The rearrangement uses TRBV12-3 or TRBV12-4 and TRBJ2-2; 8 nucleotides line up with TRBD2. The ends lost 2 bases at V and 2 bases at J; junction bases unmatched: 4. This CDR3 region has 16 residues. CDR3 coding DNA: TGTGCCAGCAGTTTAAGGCGGGGGGCTAACACCGGGGAGCTGTTTTTT. Amino acids: CASSLRRGANTGELFF.

This clonotype was seen more than once but under ten times. The V call is TRBV11-3, the J call TRBJ2-1, with 9 positions matching TRBD2. Germline CDR1 is SGHNT and CDR2 is YENEEA. This CDR3 region has 15 residues. The V gene end was trimmed by 0 bases and the J gene end by 9 bases; junction bases not matched to a gene: 6. The CDR3 bases are TGTGCCAGCAGCTTAGATCTTAGTAGCGGGGGTGAGCAGTTCTTC. It codes for CASSLDLSSGGEQFF.

This clonotype showed up just a few times. The genes are TRBV3-1 and TRBJ1-1; D unclear. Germline CDR1 LGHDT, CDR2 YNNKEL (reference sequence). V lost 4 bases and J lost 5, with 14 bases in between. The CDR3 is 14 amino acids. The DNA of the CDR3 is TGTGCCAGCAGCCCCGGGTCCCAACGAACTGAAGCTTTCTTT. As protein: CASSPGSQRTEAFF.

The chain is built from TRBV7-8 and TRBJ2-2, with a possible D match to TRBD2 (7 bases). The CDR3 length is 16 residues. V gave up 3 bases and J gave up 3 bases, with 14 bases separating them. Germline lookup yields CDR1 SGHVS and CDR2 FQNEAQ. Written as DNA, the CDR3 is TGTGCCAGCAGCTTTAGGGGGGGGGTCGACACCGGGGAGCTGTTTTTT. Translation: CASSFRGGVDTGELFF.

The rearrangement uses TRBV24-1 and TRBJ2-7, with D uncertain. Trimming removed 12 bases from V and 0 bases from J, with 11 bases in between. The CDR3 runs to 12 residues. Germline values: CDR1 KGHDR, CDR2 SFDVKD. The CDR3 DNA follows: TGTGCCTCCCCGTGGGACTCCTACGAGCAGTACTTC. This sequence encodes CASPWDSYEQYF.

This chain joins TRBV7-9 and TRBJ2-7; 7 nucleotides line up with TRBD1. J lost 5 bases, V lost 5 bases, and 3 bases had no gene match. The CDR3 totals 12 residues. The germline gives CDR1 SEHNR, CDR2 FQNEAQ (reference sequence). The CDR3 loop is CASSGQAHEQYF. CDR3 bases: TGTGCCAGCAGCGGACAGGCTCACGAGCAGTACTTC.

This clonotype appeared a single time. A read error may be the cause here, since a much bigger clone is one base away. J is TRBJ1-6 and V is TRBV4-3; perhaps TRBD1 as D (5 bases). The CDR3 totals 14 residues. Germline V gene sequence: CDR1 LGHNA, CDR2 YSLEER. The CDR3 DNA is TGCGCCAACAGCCTCTCCAGGGATGACTCACCCCTCCACTTT. Its translation: CANSLSRDDSPLHF.

This clonotype was counted many times. The genes are TRBV4-2 and TRBJ2-3; 8 bases match TRBD2. V gave up 4 bases and J gave up 2 bases; unmatched junction bases: 14. The germline CDR1 and CDR2 sequences are LGHNA and YNFKEQ. There are 18 residues in the CDR3. The CDR3: CASSRGRTSGGFTDTQYF. CDR3 sequence (DNA): TGTGCCAGCAGCCGGGGGAGGACGAGCGGGGGATTCACAGATACGCAGTATTTT.

This clonotype has ten or more counts. The chain carries TRBV12-3 or TRBV12-4 and TRBJ2-7; 8 nucleotides align to TRBD1. V trimming: 4 bases; J trimming: 2 bases; junction bases outside the gene matches: 4. This CDR3 contains 14 residues. Written as DNA, the CDR3 is TGTGCCAGCAGTTCGGGACAGGAGGCCTACGAGCAGTACTTC. This encodes CASSSGQEAYEQYF.